Each of the 18 T cell receptor beta chains below was sequenced from the same sample in a study of cytomegalovirus exposure and HLA in healthy donors (dated by TCRdb to about 2017). The library was prepared using the immunoSEQ multiplex PCR assay. For the multiplex PCR, a mixture combining 60 forward primers for TCR Vbeta segments and 13 reverse primers for TCR Jbeta segments was used. As stored in TCRdb, this immuneACCESS dataset retains in-frame rearrangements with V and J assigned. A fraction of the clones does not appear; measured against another copy, unresolved V genes explain less than half of the discrepancy, and the remainder lacks a known reason. This sample comprises about 140,000 clones, over 70% of them detected only once. The ten most abundant clones make up 2.8% of the sample. The specimen sequenced was PBMCs. These receptor sequences come from a male donor in good health and CMV-seronegative.

The chain uses TRBV6-6 and TRBJ2-3; TRBD1 is a possible D gene (6 bases). V was pared by 8 bases and J by 2 bases, with 11 bases between. Germline assignment: CDR1 MNHNY and CDR2 SVGAGI (reference sequence). This CDR3 is built from 13 residues. In DNA, the CDR3 is TGTGCCAGCTCCGGACAGAACACAGATACGCAGTATTTT. This encodes CASSGQNTDTQYF.

V is TRBV5-1 and J is TRBJ2-7; maybe TRBD2 (6 bases). Germline CDR1 SGHRS, CDR2 YFSETQ. The length of the CDR3 is 16 residues. Trimming cost V 0 bases and J 2 bases, with 15 bases left between them. The DNA of the CDR3 is TGCGCCAGCAGCTTGGCTCGGGGGTTCTTCCCCTACGAGCAGTACTTC. Translating it yields CASSLARGFFPYEQYF.

CDR3 amino acids: CASRRGQAARVNYGYTF. The CDR3 nucleotides are TGTGCCAGCCGCAGGGGACAGGCAGCACGGGTAAACTATGGCTACACCTTC. The V call is TRBV7-9, the J call TRBJ1-2; 8 nucleotides match TRBD1. The CDR3 is 17 residues long. The germline gives CDR1 SEHNR, CDR2 FQNEAQ (reference sequence). After removal of 8 bases from V and 2 bases from J, the junction contained 16 bases not matched to a gene.

V gene TRBV2 combines with J gene TRBJ2-5; 10 nucleotides align to TRBD2. CDR3 length: 14 amino acids. CDR1 is SNHLY and CDR2 is FYNNEI in the germline V gene. The trim removed 3 bases at V and 3 bases at J, leaving 1 base unmatched. The CDR3 DNA is TGTGCCAGCAGTGATCTAGCGGGGGAAGAGACCCAGTACTTC. It encodes CASSDLAGEETQYF.

This sequence joins TRBV5-1 and TRBJ2-5, with TRBD1 matching 11 bases. This CDR3 spans 15 amino acids. V dropped 4 bases and J dropped 3; count of bases not matched to a gene: 5. CDR1 and CDR2 from the germline V gene are SGHRS and YFSETQ. CDR3 in DNA: TGCGCCAGCAGCACTGGACAGGGGGCGAAAGAGACCCAGTACTTC. It is translated as CASSTGQGAKETQYF.

V and J are TRBV7-6 and TRBJ2-3; possibly TRBD2 for D (6 bases). V shed 2 bases and J shed 5 bases, with 14 bases lying between them. The CDR3 is 15 residues long. Germline V CDR1 and CDR2: SGHVS, FNYEAQ. Written as DNA, the CDR3 is TGTGCCAGCAGCTTAACGTCGGGAGTTATAGATACGCAGTATTTT. As protein: CASSLTSGVIDTQYF.

This rearrangement joins TRBV5-4 to TRBJ1-2, with D possibly TRBD1 on 5 matching bases. The CDR3 extends over 13 amino acids. The germline gives CDR1 SGHNT, CDR2 YYREEE (reference sequence). Trimming took 4 bases from V and 13 from J, leaving 20 bases between them. CDR3 nucleotide sequence: TGTGCCAGCAGCCGGAGTCCACAGGCAGATTCCACCTTC. Translation gives CASSRSPQADSTF.

The rearrangement uses TRBV9 and TRBJ2-1, with 12 bases fitting TRBD2. Trimming took 0 bases from V and 4 from J; bases not matched to a gene: 5. Germline CDR1 and CDR2: SGDLS and YYNGEE. The CDR3 covers 17 residues. The CDR3 coding sequence is TGTGCCAGCAGCGTAGGACTAGCGGGAGTAGTTTACAATGAGCAGTTCTTC. Its protein is CASSVGLAGVVYNEQFF.

V and J are TRBV5-6 and TRBJ1-1; D might be TRBD1 (5 bases). This CDR3 is built from 13 residues. The V gene lost 4 bases and the J gene lost 6 bases, with 13 bases spanning the gap. Germline lookup yields CDR1 SGHDT and CDR2 YYEEEE. CDR3 sequence: CASSPIRDAEAFF. CDR3 DNA: TGTGCCAGCAGCCCGATCAGGGATGCTGAAGCTTTCTTT.

This chain joins TRBV10-3 and TRBJ1-5; D is unresolved. Trimming removed 7 bases at V and 5 bases at J, with 12 bases between. Germline V gene sequence: CDR1 ENHRY, CDR2 SYGVKD. This CDR3 has 13 amino acids. The CDR3 DNA reads TGTGCCATCAACGACGGAGACCATCAGCCCCAGCATTTT. This translates into CAINDGDHQPQHF.

The V gene is TRBV9, the J gene TRBJ1-1; D uncertain. CDR1 SGDLS and CDR2 YYNGEE come from the germline V gene. This CDR3 comprises 14 residues. V was trimmed by 6 bases and J by 1 base, leaving 13 bases between them. The CDR3 DNA follows: TGTGCCAGCACCCTAGCATCCGGGAACACTGAAGCTTTCTTT. It codes for CASTLASGNTEAFF.

The chain employs TRBV5-1 and TRBJ2-2; tentative D call: TRBD2 (5 bases). The CDR3 loop spans 16 amino acids. V dropped 0 bases and J dropped 5 bases, with 14 bases sitting between them. Germline CDR1 and CDR2: SGHRS and YFSETQ. In nucleotides, the CDR3 is TGCGCCAGCAGCTTGGTTCCGGGGTCGGTAACCGGGGAGCTGTTTTTT. This gives the protein CASSLVPGSVTGELFF.

This clone was counted between two and nine times. The V and J genes are TRBV19 and TRBJ1-1; tentative D call: TRBD1 (6 bases). This CDR3 is 14 amino acids long. Germline V CDR1 and CDR2: LNHDA, SQIVND (reference sequence). Trimming stripped 0 bases from V and 8 bases from J, with 13 bases between. The CDR3 DNA sequence: TGTGCCAGTAGTATAGATAGGGGGAGTAAAGAAGCTTTCTTT. Residues: CASSIDRGSKEAFF.

In the case of this clone: The junction does not match germline at one end; this may be a read error. The gene calls are TRBV7-9 and TRBJ2-7, with D possibly matching TRBD2 (5 bases). This CDR3 is 18 amino acids long. The germline V gene encodes CDR1 SEHNR and CDR2 FQNEAQ (reference sequence). DNA for the CDR3: TGTTCCAGCAGCTTATCCCCCGCACGGGGTATAAGCTCCTACGAGCAGTACTTC. It is translated as CSSSLSPARGISSYEQYF. Supplemented by reference TRBV7-9 and TRBJ2-7, the full variable domain reads DTGVSQNPRHKITKRGQNVTFRCDPISEHNRLYWYRQTLGQGPEFLTYFQNEAQLEKSRLLSDRFSAERPKGSFSTLEIQRTEQGDSAMYLCSSSLSPARGISSYEQYFGPGTRLTVT.

CDR3 loop: CASSLRGWTGGALRSGGLPFF. The CDR3, as DNA: TGTGCCAGCAGCCTAAGGGGTTGGACAGGGGGCGCGTTGAGGTCGGGTGGGCTGCCTTTCTTT. The rearrangement joins TRBV13 to TRBJ1-1, with TRBD1 matching over 11 bases. Trimming removed 5 bases from V and 12 bases from J; junction bases left unmatched: 32. Germline loops: CDR1 PRHDT, CDR2 FYEKMQ (reference sequence). This CDR3 spans 21 amino acids.

This rearrangement joins TRBV19 to TRBJ1-5, with TRBD1 as a possible D gene (6 bases). Germline V lookup: CDR1 LNHDA, CDR2 SQIVND (reference sequence). With 5 bases removed from V and 3 bases from J, the gap between germline ends came to 14 bases. This CDR3 is built from 15 residues. CDR3 protein: CASSSIRQANQPQHF. The DNA for the CDR3 is TGTGCCAGTAGTTCGATCAGACAGGCCAATCAGCCCCAGCATTTT.

This clone was detected only a few times. The CDR3 bases are TGTGCCAGCAGCTCCAACTATCGGACAGGGGAGGAAAAACTGTTTTTT. Encoded protein: CASSSNYRTGEEKLFF. The rearrangement links TRBV11-1 to TRBJ1-4; 9 bases fit TRBD1. This CDR3 is 16 amino acids long. The germline gives CDR1 SGHAT, CDR2 FQDESV (reference sequence). The J segment lost 8 bases and the V segment lost 4 bases, leaving 11 bases of the junction unmatched.

The V and J genes are TRBV9 and TRBJ2-7; D might be TRBD1 (6 bases). The germline CDR1 and CDR2 sequences are SGDLS and YYNGEE. Trimming took 3 bases from V and 7 from J, leaving 11 bases between them. This CDR3 has 12 residues. The DNA of the CDR3 is TGTGCCAGCAGCGCACAGGGTAATGAGCAGTACTTC. Translated, it gives CASSAQGNEQYF.